This TCR beta chain was captured by sequencing in a study of shared clonotypes between healthy human individuals. Study results and limitations: The four-donor shared clonotypes exceeded non-shared clonotypes in generation probability, with non-shared ones scoring lower.

The repertoire was sequenced with immunoSEQ multiplex PCR; TCRdb's copy has only in-frame clones and lacks some. Of over 1.4 million clones detected, approximately 97% appear once; the ten largest clones hold roughly 1.2%. In regard to this clone: Its antigen remains unknown.

The study enrolled healthy HIV-negative adults without recent acute infections or vaccinations as donors. The authors divided CD4+ cells into CD45RA+ naive and CD45RA-negative memory subsets. Trimming removed 2 bases at V and 0 bases at J, with 9 bases between. CDR3 size: 15 residues. CDR1 is SGHRS and CDR2 is YFSETQ in the germline V gene. The sample taken for sequencing was naive CD4+ T cells sorted from blood. Subset specified: CD45RA+ positively selected. This rearrangement joins TRBV5-1 to TRBJ2-1, with no clear D. The receptor comes from a man in his thirties or forties in good health. CDR3 nucleotides: TGCGCCAGCAGCTTTGACCGCAGCTCCTACAATGAGCAGTTCTTC. It specifies CASSFDRSSYNEQFF.